The 21 T cell receptor beta chains presented below share a single source sample, sequenced in a study of long-term antiretroviral therapy in people with HIV (dated by TCRdb to 2021 to 2024). The immunoSEQ hsTCRB v3.0 assay was used at survey level resolution for TRB variable region sequencing. The table was pulled from immuneACCESS by TCRdb, which kept in-frame rearrangements only. Such tables lose some clones; where checked, under half of the loss comes from unresolved V genes, and the rest has no known cause. The sample table shows approximately 15,000 clones, and about 86% are seen once. The top ten clonotypes cover 7.5% to 9.5% of the sample. The input for sequencing was unsorted PBMCs, taken 0.1 years after starting antiretroviral therapy. These receptors were taken from a man younger than 35 with HIV.

V and J are TRBV7-3 and TRBJ2-7, with a weak D call TRBD1 (5 bases). Germline lookup yields CDR1 SGHTA and CDR2 FQGTGA. Between the trimmed V and J ends, which lost 2 bases and 1 base, there was a span of 6 bases. The CDR3 has 13 amino acids. The DNA for the CDR3 is TGTGCCAGCAGCTTAGACAGTTCCTACGAGCAGTACTTC. Protein: CASSLDSSYEQYF.

This chain joins TRBV27 and TRBJ2-4, with TRBD1 matching 12 bases. The CDR3 consists of 18 residues. The V gene end was trimmed by 2 bases and the J gene end by 8 bases; junction bases not matched to a gene: 13. Germline loops: CDR1 MNHEY, CDR2 SMNVEV (reference sequence). The CDR3 loop is CASSLRGGGTGGVDIQYF. DNA for the CDR3: TGTGCCAGCAGTTTACGGGGTGGGGGGACAGGGGGCGTAGACATTCAGTACTTC.

This clone was recorded a few times. This chain joins TRBV19 and TRBJ2-7; D may correspond to TRBD1 or TRBD2 (5 bases each). In germline, CDR1 is LNHDA, CDR2 SQIVND (reference sequence). The CDR3 has 15 residues. V lost 1 base and J 3 bases, leaving 13 bases between the germline ends. CDR3 nucleotides: TGTGCCAGTAGTATAGGGGCCGGGGCAGGCTACGAGCAGTACTTC. Its translation: CASSIGAGAGYEQYF.

J is TRBJ2-3 and V is TRBV6-1; D perhaps matches TRBD2 (6 bases). CDR3 size: 13 residues. Germline V gene lookup returns CDR1 MNHNS and CDR2 SASEGT. The V gene lost 8 bases and the J gene lost 2 bases, with 11 bases spanning the gap. This CDR3 reads CASARGNTDTQYF. The DNA of the CDR3 is TGTGCCAGCGCACGGGGGAACACAGATACGCAGTATTTT.

The chain couples TRBV7-9 to TRBJ1-2; D ambiguous. Trimming removed 4 bases from V and 4 bases from J, with 10 bases in between. Germline CDR1 reads SEHNR; CDR2 reads FQNEAQ (reference sequence). The CDR3 runs 13 residues. This CDR3 is CASSSWSGYGYTF. The CDR3 DNA is TGTGCCAGCAGCTCGTGGTCGGGCTATGGCTACACCTTC.

The CDR3: CASSLGQEGSSKNIQYF. Here the CDR3 DNA reads TGTGCCAGCTCACTGGGACAGGAGGGATCTAGCAAAAACATTCAGTACTTC. The chain recombines TRBV18 with TRBJ2-4, with 8 bases lining up with TRBD1. From germline, CDR1 is KGHSH and CDR2 LQKENI. CDR3 length: 17 residues. Trimming took 4 bases from V and 3 from J; bases not matched to a gene: 11.

The J gene is TRBJ2-7, the V gene TRBV10-3, with 7 positions matching TRBD1. Germline-derived CDR1 and CDR2 are ENHRY and SYGVKD. V lost 6 bases, J lost 4 bases, and 6 bases stayed unmatched. The CDR3 spans 13 residues. The CDR3: CAISEDREYEQYF. CDR3 DNA sequence: TGTGCCATCAGCGAAGACAGGGAGTACGAGCAGTACTTC.

CDR3 DNA: TGTGCCAGCAGCCCCCGGGGTTTTGCCAACAATGAGCAGTTCTTC. Translated, it gives CASSPRGFANNEQFF. J is TRBJ2-1 and V is TRBV11-3, with a possible D match to TRBD2 (5 bases). The CDR3 runs to 15 residues. Germline CDR1 is SGHNT and CDR2 is YENEEA. Between the trimmed V and J ends, which lost 5 bases and 5 bases, there was a span of 16 bases.

V is TRBV6-6 and J is TRBJ1-1, with D uncertain. Trimming pared 7 bases from V and 6 bases from J, leaving 9 bases between. The length of the CDR3 is 11 residues. Germline V lookup: CDR1 MNHNY, CDR2 SVGAGI (reference sequence). CDR3 sequence reads: CASTPTPEAFF. DNA of the CDR3: TGTGCCAGCACTCCAACTCCTGAAGCTTTCTTT.

The rearrangement uses TRBV19 and TRBJ2-6, with D perhaps TRBD2 (5 bases). This CDR3 has 18 amino acids. The germline CDR1 and CDR2 sequences are LNHDA and SQIVND (reference sequence). Trimming removed 3 bases from V and 0 bases from J, with 15 bases in between. Written as DNA, the CDR3 is TGTGCCAGTAGTATTGATAGAGGTGGGAGCTCTGGGGCCAACGTCCTGACTTTC. Residues: CASSIDRGGSSGANVLTF.

The V call is TRBV6-6, the J call TRBJ1-4; tentative D call: TRBD1 (5 bases). Trimming took 5 bases from V and 5 from J, leaving 15 bases between them. Germline V CDR1 and CDR2: MNHNY, SVGAGI (reference sequence). The length of the CDR3 is 15 residues. Written as DNA, the CDR3 is TGTGCCAGCAGTAAGACCGGGACTTCGAATGAAAAACTGTTTTTT. Translating gives CASSKTGTSNEKLFF.

CDR3 residues: CASRPGRAGELFF. CDR3 in DNA: TGTGCCAGCAGGCCGGGGAGGGCCGGGGAGCTGTTTTTT. The V gene is TRBV6-5, the J gene TRBJ2-2; 7 bases are shared with TRBD2. Germline-derived CDR1 and CDR2 are MNHEY and SVGAGI. The CDR3 loop spans 13 amino acids. The ends lost 6 bases at V and 6 bases at J; junction bases unmatched: 4.

The chain combines TRBV18 with TRBJ2-7; D unclear. From germline, CDR1 is KGHSH and CDR2 LQKENI. This CDR3 comprises 13 residues. Trimming removed 2 bases at V and 2 bases at J, with 7 bases between. The CDR3: CASSPAATYEQYF. The CDR3 bases are TGTGCCAGCTCACCAGCCGCCACCTACGAGCAGTACTTC.

This chain connects TRBV2 to TRBJ1-2; no clear D. CDR1 and CDR2 from the germline V gene are SNHLY and FYNNEI. V shed 6 bases and J shed 0 bases, with 17 bases lying between them. The CDR3 sequence is 16 residues long. The CDR3 coding sequence is TGTGCCAGCAGCCAAGTAACGGCGGGTACTAACTATGGCTACACCTTC. It is translated as CASSQVTAGTNYGYTF.

This clone was seen a single time. The rearrangement joins TRBV6-5 to TRBJ1-2, with 9 bases fitting TRBD1. Germline CDR1 is MNHEY and CDR2 is SVGAGI. The CDR3 runs to 15 residues. With V trimmed by 5 bases and J by 8 bases, 12 bases remained unmatched. The DNA of the CDR3 is TGTGCCAGCAGTCTGGGACAGGGAGGAGGGGGAGGCTACACCTTC. The encoded protein is CASSLGQGGGGGYTF.

The chain employs TRBV6-1 and TRBJ2-3; 8 bases fit TRBD2. V trimming: 4 bases; J trimming: 1 base; junction bases outside the gene matches: 7. This CDR3 is built from 16 residues. The germline V gene encodes CDR1 MNHNS and CDR2 SASEGT. CDR3 nucleotide sequence: TGTGCCAGCAGTGCCGAGCGGGGGCTCGGCACAGATACGCAGTATTTT. Translation gives CASSAERGLGTDTQYF.

The DNA of the CDR3 is TGTGCCAGCAGCCTGACTAGCGGGCCATACAATGAGCAGTTCTTC. Protein product: CASSLTSGPYNEQFF. The chain couples TRBV14 to TRBJ2-1; 10 nucleotides line up with TRBD2. The germline gives CDR1 SGHDN, CDR2 FVKESK. CDR3 size: 15 residues. V dropped 4 bases and J dropped 4; count of bases not matched to a gene: 4.

This clone was seen a handful of times. The chain couples TRBV4-3 to TRBJ2-6; 7 bases match TRBD1. Germline CDR1 reads LGHNA; CDR2 reads YSLEER. V was pared by 1 base and J by 1 base, with 13 bases of the junction left unmatched. This CDR3 contains 20 residues. CDR3 in DNA: TGCGCCAGCAGCCAAGCCACGACAGGGAGCGCCGTGTCTGGGGCCAACGTCCTGACTTTC. Protein: CASSQATTGSAVSGANVLTF.

The chain links TRBV6-5 to TRBJ2-3, with 8 bases that match TRBD2. Germline V lookup: CDR1 MNHEY, CDR2 SVGAGI. The ends lost 0 bases at V and 2 bases at J; junction bases unmatched: 4. The length of the CDR3 is 16 residues. The CDR3 coding sequence is TGTGCCAGCAGTTACTCCGGAGCGGGAGACACAGATACGCAGTATTTT. This sequence encodes CASSYSGAGDTDTQYF.

The chain is built from TRBV25-1 and TRBJ2-5; D uncertain. The CDR3 consists of 11 residues. Trimming took off 10 bases at V and 4 bases at J, with 10 bases between the two ends. The V gene's germline CDR1 is MGHDK and CDR2 SYGVNS. The CDR3 nucleotides read TGTGCCACGACGGCGAGAGAGACCCAGTACTTC. It codes for CATTARETQYF.

The chain uses TRBV11-2 and TRBJ2-5; D is undetermined. Germline CDR1 SGHAT, CDR2 FQNNGV. Deletions cut 1 base from V and 9 bases from J, with 9 bases between. This CDR3 comprises 12 residues. The CDR3 DNA follows: TGTGCCAGCAGCTTAGGGCATTGGCCCCAGTACTTC. Translating it yields CASSLGHWPQYF.